These T cell receptor beta chains were read from a single sample in a study of Tregs in tolerant kidney transplant recipients. Some clones are missing from TCRdb's copy, which holds only in-frame ones; the method was immunoSEQ multiplex PCR. The data contain approximately 9,100 clones, approximately 35% of them singletons. What these receptors recognize is not known. The sequenced sample was CD8+ T cells from blood cultured with allogeneic cells, obtained before the transplant. These receptors came from a human patient who received a combined kidney and bone marrow transplant. Both conserved end residues are part of each CDR3. A D gene is named only where the DNA matches it firmly. Clone size, where shown, is once, few, many, or a class for clones that have expanded.

V	J	D	size	CDR3	DNA
TRBV11-2	TRBJ1-2	TRBD1	-	CASSLLGGGAGGYTF	TGTGCCAGCAGCTTACTAGGAGGGGGCGCGGGTGGCTACACCTTC
TRBV9	TRBJ1-5	-	-	CASSPGLLTQPQHF	TGTGCCAGCAGCCCGGGACTTTTGACTCAGCCCCAGCATTTT
TRBV6-5	TRBJ1-6	-	-	CASSYSTDINSPLHF	TGTGCCAGCAGTTACTCGACGGACATTAATTCACCCCTCCACTTT
TRBV4-3	TRBJ1-4	-	few	CASSQGYEQTNEKLFF	TGCGCCAGCAGCCAAGGGTACGAACAAACTAATGAAAAACTGTTTTTT
TRBV7-6	TRBJ1-2	TRBD1	-	CASSSDRVVGYTF	TGTGCCAGCAGCTCGGACAGGGTCGTAGGCTACACCTTC
TRBV9	TRBJ1-2	-	medium-sized	CASSVVTNYGYTF	TGTGCCAGCAGCGTAGTTACTAACTATGGCTACACCTTC
TRBV11-2	TRBJ1-1	-	-	CASSLVGGLAEAFF	TGTGCCAGCAGCTTAGTGGGGGGTTTGGCTGAAGCTTTCTTT
TRBV27	TRBJ2-1	TRBD2	-	CASSLLGSGGANEQFF	TGTGCCAGCAGTTTATTAGGTAGCGGGGGGGCTAATGAGCAGTTCTTC
TRBV4-2	TRBJ2-7	-	few	CASSPLLGAYEQYF	TGTGCCAGCAGCCCACTCCTGGGAGCCTACGAGCAGTACTTC
TRBV4-3	TRBJ2-1	TRBD2	-	CASSQDLTSGRARFF	TGCGCCAGCAGCCAAGATTTAACTAGCGGGAGGGCACGGTTCTTC
TRBV19	TRBJ1-6	-	-	CASSIPRRDNSPLHF	TGTGCCAGTAGTATACCCCGGAGGGATAATTCACCCCTCCACTTT
TRBV7-6	TRBJ2-1	TRBD2	medium-sized	CASSDQAGGAYNEQFF	TGTGCCAGCAGCGACCAAGCGGGAGGAGCGTACAATGAGCAGTTCTTC
TRBV23-1	TRBJ2-7	-	medium-sized	CASRWWESYEQYF	TGCGCCAGCCGTTGGTGGGAGTCCTACGAGCAGTACTTC
TRBV4-1	TRBJ2-7	-	-	CASSSDAWAKYF	TGTGCCAGCAGCTCCGATGCGTGGGCGAAGTACTTC
TRBV2	TRBJ2-7	-	few	CASSEGGASYEQYF	TGTGCCAGCAGTGAGGGAGGAGCCTCCTACGAGCAGTACTTC
TRBV18	TRBJ2-6	-	-	CASSPSQGASSGANVLTF	TGTGCCAGCTCACCTAGTCAGGGCGCAAGTTCTGGGGCCAACGTCCTGACTTTC
TRBV27	TRBJ2-3	TRBD2	few	CASSHILAGGADTQYF	TGTGCCAGCAGCCACATACTAGCGGGGGGTGCGGATACGCAGTATTTT
TRBV4-1	TRBJ2-1	-	few	CASSQSPGVSNEQFF	TGCGCCAGCAGCCAATCCCCGGGGGTTAGCAATGAGCAGTTCTTC
TRBV27	TRBJ1-5	TRBD1	-	CASSLQGVNQPQHF	TGTGCCAGCAGTCTTCAGGGGGTCAATCAGCCCCAGCATTTT
TRBV7-6	TRBJ2-7	-	few	CASSLTGVEQYF	TGTGCCAGCAGCTTAACGGGGGTCGAGCAGTACTTC
TRBV28	TRBJ2-2	-	-	CASSPLDRNTGELFF	TGTGCCAGCAGCCCATTGGACAGGAACACCGGGGAGCTGTTTTTT
TRBV2	TRBJ2-2	-	-	CASSNRVRELFF	TGTGCCAGCAGTAACAGGGTCCGGGAGCTGTTTTTT
TRBV4-1	TRBJ2-1	-	-	CASSQAAGARNEQFF	TGCGCCAGCAGCCAAGCCGCGGGGGCCCGCAATGAGCAGTTCTTC
TRBV27	TRBJ2-1	-	-	CASSLNRAGNEQFF	TGTGCCAGCAGTTTAAACAGGGCTGGCAATGAGCAGTTCTTC
TRBV5-4	TRBJ1-2	-	medium-sized	CASSSTYQNYGYTF	TGTGCCAGCAGCTCAACATACCAGAACTATGGCTACACCTTC
TRBV5-4	TRBJ2-7	TRBD1	-	CASSPAGQGIYEQYF	TGTGCCAGCAGCCCGGCGGGACAGGGCATCTACGAGCAGTACTTC
TRBV11-2	TRBJ1-1	TRBD1	few	CASSPGQGRTEAFF	TGTGCCAGCAGCCCGGGACAGGGAAGGACTGAAGCTTTCTTT
TRBV27	TRBJ2-7	TRBD2	few	CASSPGTSGSYEQYF	TGTGCCAGCAGCCCCGGGACTAGCGGGTCCTACGAGCAGTACTTC
TRBV7-3	TRBJ2-2	-	-	CASSLNGENTGELFF	TGTGCCAGCAGCTTAAACGGGGAGAACACCGGGGAGCTGTTTTTT
TRBV19	TRBJ1-3	TRBD1	-	CASSKTGNRGNTIYF	TGTGCCAGTAGTAAGACAGGGAATCGGGGAAACACCATATATTTT
TRBV7-8	TRBJ2-1	-	medium-sized	CASSYQGGNEQFF	TGTGCCAGCAGCTACCAAGGGGGCAATGAGCAGTTCTTC
TRBV4-3	TRBJ2-7	TRBD2	medium-sized	CASGLAGGPEQYF	TGCGCCTCAGGGCTAGCGGGAGGGCCCGAGCAGTACTTC